The 30 T cell receptor beta chains given below trace back to one sample, sequenced in a study of response to subunit inactivated influenza vaccine listed by TCRdb under 2018. The library was prepared using RT-PCR. For sequencing, an Illumina HiSeq 2500 was employed. TCRdb applied fastp at Q25 and MiXCR to the public reads, then kept only in-frame beta chains. Here each entry gathers all rows of one CDR3 protein and keeps the most common genes and DNA. Counted in this sample were 490,000 or so distinct CDR3 sequences; under 9% of them appeared once. The ten largest clones add up to 13% of the sample. The input for sequencing was PBMCs from blood, taken less than 25 months after vaccination. These receptors originate from a man aged 45 to 75 who received an inactivated influenza vaccine. Donor details come from another sample of the same person, matched by shared clones.

This rearrangement joins TRBV28 to TRBJ2-1, with D possibly TRBD2 on 5 matching bases. The CDR3 covers 15 residues. The germline V and J ends were trimmed by 5 bases and 7 bases, with 18 bases remaining between them. Germline CDR1 reads MDHEN; CDR2 reads SYDVKM. CDR3 DNA sequence: TGTGCCAGCAGTCCTCTAGGATCTGAGCGGAATGAGCAGTTCTTC. Encoded protein: CASSPLGSERNEQFF.

This clonotype was detected a few times. The genes are TRBV20-1 and TRBJ2-7; possible D gene TRBD1, 5 bases. Germline V gene data show CDR1 as DFQATT and CDR2 as SNEGSKA (reference sequence). The length of the CDR3 is 13 residues. V was shortened by 3 bases and J by 3 bases, with 12 bases between the two germline ends. CDR3 amino acids: CSASPTDSYEQYF. The DNA of the CDR3 is TGCAGTGCTAGCCCTACAGACAGCTACGAGCAGTACTTC.

Only a few counts were recorded for this clonotype. This chain connects TRBV4-2 to TRBJ2-5; 8 bases line up with TRBD1. J was trimmed by 5 bases and V by 0 bases; bases with no gene match: 8. From germline, CDR1 is LGHNA and CDR2 YNFKEQ. This CDR3 has 16 amino acids. CDR3 amino acids: CASSQDLAGGEETQYF. CDR3 bases: TGTGCCAGCAGCCAAGATTTGGCAGGGGGCGAGGAGACCCAGTACTTC.

This clonotype was seen ten or more times. The chain links TRBV27 to TRBJ1-2; possibly TRBD1 for D (5 bases). From germline, CDR1 is MNHEY and CDR2 SMNVEV (reference sequence). CDR3 size: 13 residues. V lost 3 bases, J lost 13 bases, and 18 bases lay in between. The CDR3 region has the DNA TGTGCCAGCAGTTTGAAGGGGCTGGGAGGGAGCACCTTC. This encodes CASSLKGLGGSTF.

This clonotype was counted ten times or more. The V gene is TRBV7-9, the J gene TRBJ1-1; D remains ambiguous. The CDR3 contains 15 residues. Germline V gene lookup returns CDR1 SEHNR and CDR2 FQNEAQ (reference sequence). V shed 2 bases and J shed 7 bases, with 17 bases lying between them. This CDR3 reads CASSLTAGFAREAFF. The CDR3 coding sequence is TGTGCCAGCAGCTTAACAGCAGGATTTGCCCGTGAAGCTTTCTTT. Together with reference TRBV7-9 and TRBJ1-1, the CDR3 gives the full variable domain: DTGVSQNPRHKITKRGQNVTFRCDPISEHNRLYWYRQTLGQGPEFLTYFQNEAQLEKSRLLSDRFSAERPKGSFSTLEIQRTEQGDSAMYLCASSLTAGFAREAFFGQGTRLTVV.

This chain connects TRBV12-3 or TRBV12-4 to TRBJ1-5, with 8 positions matching TRBD1. Trimming cost V 2 bases and J 2 bases; bases outside gene matches: 5. The CDR3 runs to 16 residues. For the CDR3, the DNA is TGTGCCAGCAGTTTACCAGGGGGCTTTGGCAATCAGCCCCAGCATTTT. Amino acid sequence: CASSLPGGFGNQPQHF.

This clonotype came up a few times. This chain links TRBV5-1 with TRBJ1-1, with D perhaps matching TRBD1 (5 bases). With 1 base removed from V and 0 bases from J, the gap between germline ends came to 10 bases. This CDR3 comprises 15 residues. Germline V gives CDR1 SGHRS, CDR2 YFSETQ. CDR3 residues: CASSLTGAMNTEAFF. In DNA form, the CDR3 reads TGCGCCAGCAGCTTGACAGGCGCCATGAACACTGAAGCTTTCTTT.

The V and J genes are TRBV20-1 and TRBJ2-3; TRBD1 matches 7 bases. There are 14 residues in the CDR3. Germline V gene data show CDR1 as DFQATT and CDR2 as SNEGSKA (reference sequence). V trimming: 5 bases; J trimming: 8 bases; junction bases outside the gene matches: 13. CDR3 region: CSAPSRGRRVTQYF. As DNA, the CDR3 is TGCAGTGCTCCAAGCAGGGGGAGAAGGGTTACGCAGTATTTT.

The genes are TRBV15 and TRBJ1-1, with 7 bases that match TRBD1. V shed 5 bases, J shed 6 bases, and the junction held 3 bases outside the gene matches. This CDR3 is 12 amino acids long. CDR1 LNHNV and CDR2 YYDKDF come from the germline V gene (reference sequence). DNA of the CDR3: TGTGCCACCAGCCACAGGGGAGCTGAAGCTTTCTTT. Protein product: CATSHRGAEAFF.

This clonotype appeared many times. The chain links TRBV20-1 to TRBJ2-5, with D tentatively TRBD1 (6 bases). Germline V gene lookup returns CDR1 DFQATT and CDR2 SNEGSKA (reference sequence). This CDR3 is built from 15 residues. V was cut by 0 bases and J by 1 base, with 12 bases left in between. This chain's CDR3 is CSARDLQGPQETQYF. The CDR3 DNA follows: TGCAGTGCTAGAGATCTTCAGGGGCCCCAAGAGACCCAGTACTTC.

The chain is built from TRBV6-5 and TRBJ2-1; D might be TRBD1 (5 bases). The CDR3 totals 15 residues. Germline assignment: CDR1 MNHEY and CDR2 SVGAGI. V lost 4 bases, J lost 4 bases, and 14 bases lay in between. CDR3 sequence reads: CASSLDSLQYNEQFF. In DNA, the CDR3 is TGTGCCAGCAGTTTAGACAGTCTTCAATACAATGAGCAGTTCTTC.

This clonotype was seen a handful of times. V is TRBV9 and J is TRBJ2-4; D may be TRBD2 (6 bases). The CDR3 is 15 amino acids. The germline gives CDR1 SGDLS, CDR2 YYNGEE. Trimming stripped 0 bases from V and 7 bases from J, with 14 bases between. The CDR3, as DNA: TGTGCCAGCAGCGTAGGTCGGGGCGCGGGGAACATTCAGTACTTC. Protein sequence: CASSVGRGAGNIQYF.

This chain links TRBV24-1 with TRBJ2-5; D uncertain. This CDR3 has 13 amino acids. V gave up 0 bases and J gave up 7 bases, with 8 bases separating them. CDR1 is KGHDR, CDR2 SFDVKD, per germline. CDR3 protein: CATSDLQARTQYF. The CDR3 coding sequence is TGTGCCACCAGTGATTTGCAGGCGAGGACCCAGTACTTC.

This clonotype was recorded a few times. The chain couples TRBV7-2 to TRBJ2-1, with a possible D match to TRBD2 (5 bases). The CDR3 contains 14 residues. The germline V gene has CDR1 SGHTA and CDR2 FQGNSA. Deletions cut 4 bases from V and 0 bases from J, with 7 bases between. Here the CDR3 DNA reads TGTGCCAGCAGCTCGGACTTCTCCTACAATGAGCAGTTCTTC. Its protein is CASSSDFSYNEQFF.

This clonotype was observed a handful of times. This chain joins TRBV15 and TRBJ1-1; 9 bases agree with TRBD1. Losses at the gene ends were 0 bases for V and 10 bases for J; bases not matched to a gene: 9. CDR3 length equals 15 residues. Germline-derived CDR1 and CDR2 are LNHNV and YYDKDF (reference sequence). CDR3 sequence: CATSRDGTGLDGAFF. CDR3 bases: TGTGCCACCAGCAGAGATGGGACAGGGCTAGACGGAGCTTTCTTT.

This clonotype was seen a handful of times. The J gene is TRBJ2-7, the V gene TRBV24-1; TRBD1 is a possible D gene (5 bases). This CDR3 is 13 amino acids long. V was trimmed by 7 bases and J by 0 bases, leaving 9 bases between them. In germline, CDR1 is KGHDR, CDR2 SFDVKD. Here the CDR3 DNA reads TGTGCCACCAGCAGCAGGGACTCCTACGAGCAGTACTTC. It yields the protein CATSSRDSYEQYF.

This clonotype was observed a few times. The chain couples TRBV7-2 to TRBJ1-5; no firm D call. The CDR3 runs 16 residues. Germline V lookup: CDR1 SGHTA, CDR2 FQGNSA. V dropped 2 bases and J dropped 2 bases, with 13 bases sitting between them. Here the CDR3 DNA reads TGTGCCAGCAGCTTAACAGCCCCGGGCGGCAATCAGCCCCAGCATTTT. This codes for CASSLTAPGGNQPQHF.

This clonotype has just a few counts. V is TRBV9 and J is TRBJ2-2; either TRBD1 or TRBD2 may fit D (5 bases each). With 1 base removed from V and 11 bases from J, the gap between germline ends came to 21 bases. The CDR3 contains 16 residues. Germline V lookup: CDR1 SGDLS, CDR2 YYNGEE. The CDR3 sequence: CASSVTGTPNYQELFF. CDR3 sequence (DNA): TGTGCCAGCAGCGTAACTGGGACCCCCAACTACCAAGAGCTGTTTTTT. Full variable domain (missing parts from reference TRBV9 and TRBJ2-2): DSGVTQTPKHLITATGQRVTLRCSPRSGDLSVYWYQQSLDQGLQFLIQYYNGEERAKGNILERFSAQQFPDLHSELNLSSLELGDSALYFCASSVTGTPNYQELFFGEGSRLTVL.

In this sample, this clonotype turned up many times. V is TRBV12-3 or TRBV12-4 and J is TRBJ2-7; no firm D call. Trimming left V 0 bases short and J 5 bases short, with 2 bases between. CDR3 size: 11 residues. CDR3 region: CASSLADEQYF. The CDR3 nucleotides are TGTGCCAGCAGTTTAGCGGACGAGCAGTACTTC.

As to this clonotype: Relative to the germline gene, one junction end is altered; a read error may explain this. The rearrangement joins TRBV5-5 to TRBJ2-7; D may correspond to TRBD1 or TRBD2 (6 bases each). Germline V CDR1 and CDR2: SGHKS, YYEKEE (reference sequence). The CDR3 is 13 amino acids. The CDR3 bases are TGTGCCATCAGCCCCGGGGGCCCCTACGAGCAGTACTTC. Translated, it gives CAISPGGPYEQYF.

This clonotype has a handful of counts. J is TRBJ2-2 and V is TRBV7-2; no clear D gene. Trimming pared 1 base from V and 3 bases from J, leaving 12 bases between. CDR3 length equals 16 residues. From germline, CDR1 is SGHTA and CDR2 FQGNSA. CDR3 coding DNA: TGTGCCAGCAGCTTAGTTCAAATTCGAGACACCGGGGAGCTGTTTTTT. Translated: CASSLVQIRDTGELFF.

In its sample, this clonotype was seen a few times. V usage is TRBV4-2 and J usage is TRBJ2-5, with D perhaps matching TRBD2 (6 bases). Trimming took off 1 base at V and 1 base at J, with 13 bases between the two ends. Germline assignment: CDR1 LGHNA and CDR2 YNFKEQ. The CDR3 totals 16 residues. CDR3 bases: TGTGCCAGCAGCCAAGTCTACAGCGGGCCCCAAGAGACCCAGTACTTC. Its protein product is CASSQVYSGPQETQYF.

V gene TRBV5-1 combines with J gene TRBJ2-5; maybe TRBD1 (6 bases). V lost 0 bases and J 1 base, leaving 13 bases between the germline ends. This CDR3 is built from 16 residues. Looked up from germline, CDR1 is SGHRS and CDR2 is YFSETQ. CDR3 amino acids: CASSLDATGIQETQYF. CDR3 in DNA: TGCGCCAGCAGCTTGGACGCTACAGGGATCCAAGAGACCCAGTACTTC.

This clonotype was picked up a small number of times. The chain combines TRBV9 with TRBJ2-5; 7 nucleotides align to TRBD2. Trimming cost V 5 bases and J 0 bases; bases outside gene matches: 1. The CDR3 runs 13 residues. Germline assignment: CDR1 SGDLS and CDR2 YYNGEE. CDR3 region: CASRREDQETQYF. The CDR3 DNA follows: TGTGCCAGCAGACGGGAGGACCAAGAGACCCAGTACTTC.

The sample holds many counts of this clonotype. J is TRBJ2-5 and V is TRBV6-5, with TRBD2 identical over 13 bases. CDR3 size: 16 residues. The ends lost 3 bases at V and 5 bases at J; junction bases unmatched: 6. From germline, CDR1 is MNHEY and CDR2 SVGAGI. The CDR3 sequence is CASSYFGTSGAETQYF. The CDR3, as DNA: TGTGCCAGCAGTTATTTTGGGACTAGCGGGGCGGAGACCCAGTACTTC.

This sequence joins TRBV7-2 and TRBJ2-3; 10 bases are shared with TRBD2. This CDR3 has 17 amino acids. The germline gives CDR1 SGHTA, CDR2 FQGNSA. V lost 0 bases and J lost 0; bases outside the gene matches: 3. CDR3 coding DNA: TGTGCCAGCAGCTTAGCTGCTAGCGGGGGAAGCACAGATACGCAGTATTTT. Residues: CASSLAASGGSTDTQYF.

This clonotype was observed a handful of times. CDR3 DNA sequence: TGTGCCAGCGTTCCCCTGGGGCTGTTCCAAGAGACCCAGTACTTC. Encoded protein: CASVPLGLFQETQYF. The rearrangement links TRBV7-2 to TRBJ2-5; tentative D call: TRBD1 (5 bases). CDR3 size: 15 residues. V was cut by 8 bases and J by 1 base, with 17 bases left in between. CDR1 and CDR2 (germline): SGHTA, FQGNSA.

Many counts were recorded for this clonotype. This chain uses TRBV7-9 with TRBJ2-2; D may be TRBD2 (5 bases). The germline V gene has CDR1 SEHNR and CDR2 FQNEAQ (reference sequence). V dropped 4 bases and J dropped 3 bases, with 9 bases sitting between them. The CDR3 length is 14 residues. For the CDR3, the DNA is TGTGCCAGCAGCTCAAGCGGATACACCGGGGAGCTGTTTTTT. Translation: CASSSSGYTGELFF.

This clonotype appeared a few times. The chain links TRBV7-9 to TRBJ2-1; TRBD1 matches 7 bases. This CDR3 spans 17 amino acids. Germline V lookup: CDR1 SEHNR, CDR2 FQNEAQ (reference sequence). V gave up 4 bases and J gave up 5 bases; unmatched junction bases: 14. In nucleotides, the CDR3 is TGTGCCAGCAGCTCGAATTACGGCCGGGACAGCGACAATGAGCAGTTCTTC. Translation: CASSSNYGRDSDNEQFF.

The CDR3 sequence: CASSYQTGGDLETQYF. CDR3 DNA: TGTGCCAGCAGCTATCAAACAGGGGGAGATTTAGAGACCCAGTACTTC. The chain carries TRBV5-6 and TRBJ2-5; 8 positions agree with TRBD1. The CDR3 length is 16 residues. The germline CDR1 and CDR2 sequences are SGHDT and YYEEEE. The J segment lost 4 bases and the V segment lost 3 bases, leaving 11 bases of the junction unmatched.